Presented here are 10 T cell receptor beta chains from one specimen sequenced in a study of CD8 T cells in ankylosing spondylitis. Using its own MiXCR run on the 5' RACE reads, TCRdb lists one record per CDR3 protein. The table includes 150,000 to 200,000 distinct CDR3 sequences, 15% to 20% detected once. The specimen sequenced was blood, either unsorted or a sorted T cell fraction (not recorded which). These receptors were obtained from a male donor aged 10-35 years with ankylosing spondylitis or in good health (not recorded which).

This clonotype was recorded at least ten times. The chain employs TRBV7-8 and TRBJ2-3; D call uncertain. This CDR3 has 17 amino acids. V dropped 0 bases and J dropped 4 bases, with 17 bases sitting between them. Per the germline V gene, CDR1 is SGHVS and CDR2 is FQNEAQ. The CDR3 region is CASSLAPPGSGADTQYF. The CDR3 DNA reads TGTGCCAGCAGCTTAGCGCCCCCCGGTTCAGGAGCAGATACGCAGTATTTT.

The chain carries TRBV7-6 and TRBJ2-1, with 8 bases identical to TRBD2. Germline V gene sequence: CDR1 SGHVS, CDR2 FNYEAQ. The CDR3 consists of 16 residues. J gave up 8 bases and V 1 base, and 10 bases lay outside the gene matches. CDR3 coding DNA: TGTGCCAGCAGCTTAGAATCCAGCGGGAGAGGCGATGAGCAGTTCTTC. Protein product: CASSLESSGRGDEQFF.

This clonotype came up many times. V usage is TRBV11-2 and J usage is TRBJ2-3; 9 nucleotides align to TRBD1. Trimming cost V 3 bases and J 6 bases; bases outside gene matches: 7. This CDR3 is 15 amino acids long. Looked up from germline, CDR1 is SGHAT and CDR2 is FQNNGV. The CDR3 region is CASSLDRGRADTQYF. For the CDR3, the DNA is TGTGCCAGCAGCTTGGACAGGGGAAGAGCTGATACGCAGTATTTT.

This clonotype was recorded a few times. Here the CDR3 DNA reads TGTGCCAGCTCACTAGACCGACTAGCGGGAGCTAACCAGCAGTACTTC. Amino acids: CASSLDRLAGANQQYF. The chain joins TRBV18 to TRBJ2-7; 12 bases are shared with TRBD2. Germline CDR1 KGHSH, CDR2 LQKENI. This CDR3 is 16 amino acids long. V was clipped by 4 bases and J by 8 bases; unmatched bases: 12.

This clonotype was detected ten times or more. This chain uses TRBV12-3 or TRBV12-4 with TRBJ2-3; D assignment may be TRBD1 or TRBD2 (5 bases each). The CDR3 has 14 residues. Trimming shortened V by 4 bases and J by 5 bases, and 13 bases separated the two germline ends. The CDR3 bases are TGTGCCAGCAGTTCCTGGGGGATGGAAGATACGCAGTATTTT. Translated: CASSSWGMEDTQYF.

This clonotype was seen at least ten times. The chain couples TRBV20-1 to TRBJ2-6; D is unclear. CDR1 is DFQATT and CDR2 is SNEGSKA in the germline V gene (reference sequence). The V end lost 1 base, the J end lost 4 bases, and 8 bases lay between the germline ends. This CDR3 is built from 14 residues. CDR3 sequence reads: CSARVDSGANVLTF. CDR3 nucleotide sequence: TGCAGTGCTAGAGTCGACTCGGGGGCCAACGTCCTGACTTTC.

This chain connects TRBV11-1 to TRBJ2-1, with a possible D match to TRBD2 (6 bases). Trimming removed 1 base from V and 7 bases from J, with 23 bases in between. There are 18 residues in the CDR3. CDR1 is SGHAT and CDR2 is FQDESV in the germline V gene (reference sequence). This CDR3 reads CASSLDSPASATWNEQFF. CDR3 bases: TGTGCCAGCAGCTTAGATTCTCCCGCTAGCGCCACGTGGAATGAGCAGTTCTTC.

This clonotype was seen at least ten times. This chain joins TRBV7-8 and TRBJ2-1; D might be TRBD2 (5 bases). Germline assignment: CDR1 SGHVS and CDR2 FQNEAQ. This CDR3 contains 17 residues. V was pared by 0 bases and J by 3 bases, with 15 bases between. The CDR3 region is CASSLARTGLSYNEQFF. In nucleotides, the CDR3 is TGTGCCAGCAGCTTAGCCAGGACTGGTCTCAGCTACAATGAGCAGTTCTTC.

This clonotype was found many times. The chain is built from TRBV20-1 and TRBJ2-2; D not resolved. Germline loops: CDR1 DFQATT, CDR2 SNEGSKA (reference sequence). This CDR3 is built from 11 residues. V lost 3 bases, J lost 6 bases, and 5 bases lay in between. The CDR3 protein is CSASRAGELFF. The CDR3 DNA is TGCAGTGCTAGTAGGGCCGGGGAGCTGTTTTTT.

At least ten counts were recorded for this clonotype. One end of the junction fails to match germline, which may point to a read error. The CDR3 protein is CSAREPEQRAF. CDR3 nucleotides: TGCAGTGCTAGAGAGCCAGAGCAGAGGGCCTTT. The chain is built from TRBV20-1 and TRBJ1-1; unclear D gene. This CDR3 has 11 amino acids. Germline lookup yields CDR1 DFQATT and CDR2 SNEGSKA (reference sequence).